A single sample gave rise to the 14 T cell receptor beta chains below, sequenced in a study of T cells in women clearing cervical HPV infection. This table comes from immunoSEQ multiplex PCR, and its TCRdb copy is limited to in-frame clones, with some not included. Its table records about 30,000 clones. The material sequenced was blood buffy coat. All receptors derive from a woman aged 18 to 75 with a cervical HPV16 infection that either progressed to CIN3+ or cleared (not recorded which).

Note on this clone: The read stops 3 residues short of the end of the CDR3; the missing end is completed from the germline J gene. The V gene is TRBV19, the J gene TRBJ2-7, with no clear D. The CDR3 is 11 residues long. The germline gives CDR1 LNHDA, CDR2 SQIVND (reference sequence). The V end was cut by 4 bases, the J end by 3 bases, with 4 bases between. Incomplete CDR3 DNA: TGTGCCAGTAGTACCAACTACGAG. Translation gives CASSTNYE. The full CDR3 protein is CASSTNYEQYF.

On this clone itself: Sequencing ends 3 residues short of the CDR3 end; the germline J gene provides the rest. The V gene is TRBV6-1, the J gene TRBJ2-1, with D possibly being TRBD2 (6 bases). Trimming removed 4 bases from V and 4 bases from J, with 14 bases in between. Germline loops: CDR1 MNHNS, CDR2 SASEGT. CDR3 size: 15 residues. Here the CDR3 reads CASSARLAVYNEQFF. The sequenced part of the CDR3 DNA is TGTGCCAGCAGTGCCCGGTTAGCGGTTTACAATGAG.

Points on this clone: The read is 3 residues too short to cover the CDR3 end, so that end is filled in from the germline J gene. The chain is built from TRBV18 and TRBJ2-1; possibly TRBD1 for D (6 bases). Per the germline V gene, CDR1 is KGHSH and CDR2 is LQKENI. The germline V and J ends were trimmed by 6 bases and 6 bases, with 21 bases remaining between them. The CDR3 spans 16 residues. Incomplete CDR3 DNA: TGTGCCAGCTCCCCCTCCCCCAGGGGTAGGGGCAATGAG. Its protein product is CASSPSPRGRGNE. The whole CDR3 region reads CASSPSPRGRGNEQFF.

A word on this clone: Read coverage stops 3 residues before the CDR3 terminus; the germline J gene supplies the remainder. This chain uses TRBV20-1 with TRBJ2-7; D is tentatively TRBD1 or TRBD2 (5 bases each). Germline-derived CDR1 and CDR2 are DFQATT and SNEGSKA (reference sequence). CDR3 length: 13 residues. Trimming removed 2 bases from V and 5 bases from J, with 13 bases in between. CDR3 region: CSARIGRGDEQYF. CDR3 DNA (partial): TGCAGTGCTAGAATTGGGCGAGGGGACGAG.

A note on this clone: The read stops 3 residues short of the end of the CDR3; the missing end is completed from the germline J gene. The chain joins TRBV20-1 to TRBJ2-1; 14 bases line up with TRBD2. The V gene's germline CDR1 is DFQATT and CDR2 SNEGSKA (reference sequence). The CDR3 is 16 amino acids. Trimming at V came to 6 bases and at J to 8 bases, leaving 12 bases not matched to a gene. The DNA read from the CDR3 is TGCAGTGCAACGGGGACTAGCGGGAGAGGTCGGGATGAG. This translates into CSATGTSGRGRDE. The full-length CDR3 reads as CSATGTSGRGRDEQFF.

A note on this clone: The CDR3 end lies 3 residues beyond the end of the read and is filled in from the germline J gene. The chain has TRBV6-2 or TRBV6-3 and TRBJ2-7; 14 bases match TRBD2. In germline, CDR1 is MNHEY, CDR2 SVGEGT. The CDR3 consists of 15 residues. The J segment lost 6 bases and the V segment lost 7 bases, leaving 8 bases of the junction unmatched. The CDR3 DNA, read in part, is TGTGCCAGCACCCCGGGACTAGCGGGAGAAGGCGAG. Its translation: CASTPGLAGEGE. The complete CDR3 sequence is CASTPGLAGEGEQYF.

On this clone: The read ends 3 residues early relative to the CDR3; the germline J gene fills the gap. The chain carries TRBV2 and TRBJ1-5, with a tentative D call TRBD1 (6 bases). V lost 5 bases, J lost 3 bases, and 11 bases lay in between. CDR1 and CDR2 from the germline V gene are SNHLY and FYNNEI. This CDR3 is built from 14 residues. The CDR3 sequence is CASSLRGNNQPQHF. CDR3 bases read: TGTGCCAGCAGTCTCAGGGGAAACAATCAGCCC.

For this clone: The read ends 3 residues early relative to the CDR3; the germline J gene fills the gap. The chain is built from TRBV18 and TRBJ1-5; maybe TRBD1 (6 bases). The germline CDR1 and CDR2 sequences are KGHSH and LQKENI. Trimming took off 6 bases at V and 0 bases at J, with 12 bases between the two ends. This CDR3 has 15 amino acids. The CDR3 loop is CASSSRGYSNQPQHF. The covered CDR3 bases are TGTGCCAGCTCTTCGAGGGGGTATAGCAATCAGCCC. Filled out from reference TRBV18 and TRBJ1-5, the complete variable domain reads NAGVMQNPRHLVRRRGQEARLRCSPMKGHSHVYWYRQLPEEGLKFMVYLQKENIIDESGMPKERFSAEFPKEGPSILRIQQVVRGDSAAYFCASSSRGYSNQPQHFGDGTRLSIL.

The CDR3 loop is CASSLKAGVSEQFF. The covered CDR3 bases are TGTGCCAGCAGCTTAAAGGCGGGAGTGAGTGAG. The chain employs TRBV7-3 and TRBJ2-1; 7 positions match TRBD2. The CDR3 goes on 3 residues after the read ends, and that part is filled in from the germline J gene. The CDR3 runs 14 residues. Germline V lookup: CDR1 SGHTA, CDR2 FQGTGA. Trimming removed 1 base from V and 9 bases from J; junction bases left unmatched: 6.

CDR3 DNA (partial): TGCGCCAGCAGCGAAGCCCGTTTGACAGGGGGCGAG. This translates into CASSEARLTGGE. From start to end, the CDR3 is CASSEARLTGGEQYF. The chain couples TRBV4-1 to TRBJ2-7; 9 nucleotides align to TRBD1. The read terminates 3 residues before the CDR3 end, so the remaining end is supplied by the germline J gene. J lost 6 bases, V lost 5 bases, and 11 bases had no gene match. There are 15 residues in the CDR3. In germline, CDR1 is MGHRA, CDR2 YSYEKL.

Concerning this clone: The observed sequence ends 3 residues before the CDR3 terminus, with the missing tail filled in from the germline J gene. The chain links TRBV7-3 to TRBJ2-2; D remains ambiguous. Germline loops: CDR1 SGHTA, CDR2 FQGTGA. The CDR3 spans 13 residues. The V end lost 2 bases, the J end lost 5 bases, and 6 bases lay between the germline ends. The CDR3 protein is CASSLSVTGELFF. The part of the CDR3 DNA that was read is TGTGCCAGCAGCTTATCTGTAACCGGGGAG.

Comment on this clone: The read stops 3 residues short of the end of the CDR3; the missing end is completed from the germline J gene. The chain recombines TRBV30 with TRBJ2-7, with 7 bases aligning to TRBD2. The CDR3 consists of 15 residues. Losses at the gene ends were 0 bases for V and 2 bases for J; bases not matched to a gene: 7. Germline-derived CDR1 and CDR2 are GTSNPN and SVGIG (reference sequence). The sequenced CDR3 bases are TGTGCCTGGAGTGTATTGGCTAGCGGTGCCTACGAG. This sequence encodes CAWSVLASGAYE. In full, the CDR3 reads CAWSVLASGAYEQYF.

Comments on this clone: The CDR3 extends 3 residues past the end of the read, so its final part is completed from the germline J gene. V and J are TRBV5-1 and TRBJ2-3; the D gene is possibly TRBD2 (7 bases). Trimming cost V 0 bases and J 2 bases, with 19 bases left between them. The CDR3 totals 18 residues. Germline V gene data show CDR1 as SGHRS and CDR2 as YFSETQ. The CDR3 DNA, read in part, is TGCGCCAGCAGCTTGGAGGGGGGGACTTTGCTTGTCACAGATACG. Its translation: CASSLEGGTLLVTDT. From start to end, the CDR3 is CASSLEGGTLLVTDTQYF.

A remark on this clone: The read terminates 3 residues ahead of where the CDR3 ends, so the germline J gene completes it. V gene TRBV20-1 combines with J gene TRBJ2-5; TRBD1 is a possible D gene (5 bases). V lost 4 bases to trimming and J lost 5 bases, with 11 bases between them. The CDR3 has 12 amino acids. Germline loops: CDR1 DFQATT, CDR2 SNEGSKA (reference sequence). The CDR3 region is CSAIRVQETQYF. The part of the CDR3 DNA that was read is TGCAGTGCTATCAGGGTCCAGGAGACC.